Listed here are 20 T cell receptor beta chains from one sample, sequenced in a study of blood T cell repertoires in COVID-19. Generated by immunoSEQ multiplex PCR, the TCRdb table keeps only in-frame clones and is missing some. The data show 300,000 to 350,000 clones, more than 80% seen once. The specimen sequenced was peripheral blood. Receptors were obtained from a woman aged 30 to 39 with COVID-19, enrolled during active disease.

The chain recombines TRBV6-5 with TRBJ1-2, with 7 bases fitting TRBD1. V lost 5 bases and J lost 5; bases outside the gene matches: 5. Germline CDR1 MNHEY, CDR2 SVGAGI. This CDR3 contains 13 residues. The CDR3 protein is CASSRAGGYGYTF. CDR3 DNA sequence: TGTGCCAGCAGTAGGGCAGGGGGGTATGGCTACACCTTC.

The rearrangement links TRBV6-5 to TRBJ1-3; the D gene is possibly TRBD1 (6 bases). Trimming cost V 6 bases and J 0 bases, with 12 bases left between them. Per the germline V gene, CDR1 is MNHEY and CDR2 is SVGAGI. This CDR3 contains 15 residues. CDR3 nucleotide sequence: TGTGCCAGCAGGGAGGACAGCTTCTCTGGAAACACCATATATTTT. Protein sequence: CASREDSFSGNTIYF.

The chain recombines TRBV5-5 with TRBJ2-2; D perhaps matches TRBD1 (6 bases). The germline V and J ends were trimmed by 2 bases and 5 bases, with 16 bases remaining between them. Germline V gene sequence: CDR1 SGHKS, CDR2 YYEKEE (reference sequence). The CDR3 has 16 amino acids. The CDR3 nucleotides read TGTGCCAGCAGCTTCTCGAAGAAACAGGGTACCGGGGAGCTGTTTTTT. Translated, it gives CASSFSKKQGTGELFF.

This clone was recorded only once. The chain has TRBV5-1 and TRBJ2-7, with 7 bases fitting TRBD1. CDR1 and CDR2 from the germline V gene are SGHRS and YFSETQ. This CDR3 contains 12 residues. V gave up 4 bases and J gave up 4 bases; unmatched junction bases: 2. The CDR3: CASSLTGYEQYF. The DNA for the CDR3 is TGCGCCAGCAGCCTGACAGGGTACGAGCAGTACTTC.

This clone was seen just once. The chain is built from TRBV11-3 and TRBJ1-1; tentatively, D is TRBD1 (5 bases). The CDR3 covers 17 residues. Looked up from germline, CDR1 is SGHNT and CDR2 is YENEEA. V lost 0 bases to trimming and J lost 6 bases, with 20 bases between them. The CDR3 sequence: CASSLDRTSPWDPEAFF. The CDR3 DNA reads TGTGCCAGCAGCTTAGACAGGACAAGCCCCTGGGATCCTGAAGCTTTCTTT.

In its sample, this clone was seen once. This sequence joins TRBV28 and TRBJ2-7, with D perhaps matching TRBD1 (7 bases). The V gene lost 7 bases and the J gene lost 1 base, with 14 bases spanning the gap. Looked up from germline, CDR1 is MDHEN and CDR2 is SYDVKM. This CDR3 is 14 amino acids long. The CDR3 reads CASTLRGVSYEQYF. The DNA of the CDR3 is TGTGCCAGCACCCTCAGGGGGGTTTCCTACGAGCAGTACTTC.

In regard to this clone: The germline gene is not matched at one end of the junction; a read error may be the cause. V usage is TRBV5-1 and J usage is TRBJ1-4; maybe TRBD1 (6 bases). Per the germline V gene, CDR1 is SGHRS and CDR2 is YFSETQ. The CDR3 is 8 residues long. CDR3 in DNA: TGCGCCCGAAACAGGGCTTATTTT. It encodes CARNRAYF.

This clone was picked up a small number of times. The DNA for the CDR3 is TGTGCCAGCAGAAAAGGGACAGGGGTAAACACTGAAGCTTTCTTT. It translates to CASRKGTGVNTEAFF. The J gene is TRBJ1-1, the V gene TRBV3-1 (or the pseudogene TRBV3-2); 10 bases line up with TRBD1. CDR3 length: 15 residues. V gave up 6 bases and J gave up 2 bases; unmatched junction bases: 6. Germline assignment: CDR1 LGHDT and CDR2 YNNKEL (reference sequence).

V gene TRBV29-1 combines with J gene TRBJ1-5; D remains unclear. CDR1 is SQVTM, CDR2 ANQGSEA, per germline. The CDR3 is made up of 13 amino acids. Between the trimmed V and J ends, which lost 5 bases and 4 bases, there was a span of 12 bases. The CDR3 DNA is TGCAGCGTTTCAGGAGGGTCTAATCAGCCCCAGCATTTT. Residues: CSVSGGSNQPQHF.

The chain uses TRBV28 and TRBJ2-3; TRBD2 matches 9 bases. With 3 bases clipped from V and 1 base from J, the junction kept 5 bases outside the gene matches. Germline V CDR1 and CDR2: MDHEN, SYDVKM. The CDR3 totals 16 residues. The CDR3 DNA reads TGTGCCAGCAGTTTCCCTAGCGGGACCGGCACAGATACGCAGTATTTT. Its translation is CASSFPSGTGTDTQYF. Combining the CDR3 with reference TRBV28 and TRBJ2-3 gives the whole variable domain DVKVTQSSRYLVKRTGEKVFLECVQDMDHENMFWYRQDPGLGLRLIYFSYDVKMKEKGDIPEGYSVSREKKERFSLILESASTNQTSMYLCASSFPSGTGTDTQYFGPGTRLTVL.

This chain uses TRBV19 with TRBJ1-2, with 9 bases lining up with TRBD1. V gave up 4 bases and J gave up 7 bases; unmatched junction bases: 7. The CDR3 runs to 14 residues. Germline CDR1 and CDR2: LNHDA and SQIVND (reference sequence). The CDR3 sequence is CASSTRDRASGYTF. In nucleotides, the CDR3 is TGTGCCAGTAGTACGAGGGACAGGGCGAGTGGCTACACCTTC. The complete variable domain, with remaining parts taken from reference TRBV19 and TRBJ1-2, reads DGGITQSPKYLFRKEGQNVTLSCEQNLNHDAMYWYRQDPGQGLRLIYYSQIVNDFQKGDIAEGYSVSREKKESFPLTVTSAQKNPTAFYLCASSTRDRASGYTFGSGTRLTVV.

The genes are TRBV5-4 and TRBJ2-7; the match to TRBD2 covers 9 bases. CDR3 length: 14 residues. The germline V gene has CDR1 SGHNT and CDR2 YYREEE (reference sequence). V shed 3 bases and J 7 bases; nucleotides not matched to a gene: 8. The DNA of the CDR3 is TGTGCCAGCAGCTCCGTAGCGGGAGATGGGGAGCAGTACTTC. It encodes CASSSVAGDGEQYF.

J is TRBJ2-2 and V is TRBV7-2; 9 bases fit TRBD2. Germline V lookup: CDR1 SGHTA, CDR2 FQGNSA. The CDR3 runs to 16 residues. J lost 7 bases, V lost 5 bases, and 11 bases had no gene match. The CDR3 region is CASSPPRREGVGELFF. CDR3 DNA: TGTGCCAGCAGCCCTCCACGGCGGGAGGGTGTCGGGGAGCTGTTTTTT.

V gene TRBV2 combines with J gene TRBJ1-1, with 8 bases identical to TRBD1. Looked up from germline, CDR1 is SNHLY and CDR2 is FYNNEI. The CDR3 runs to 17 residues. Trimming cost V 4 bases and J 2 bases; bases outside gene matches: 12. CDR3 bases: TGTGCCAGCAGTGGAGGAGGACAGGGCGGGTTTAACACTGAAGCTTTCTTT. It yields the protein CASSGGGQGGFNTEAFF. Complete variable domain (other parts from reference TRBV2 and TRBJ1-1): EPEVTQTPSHQVTQMGQEVILRCVPISNHLYFYWYRQILGQKVEFLVSFYNNEISEKSEIFDDQFSVERPDGSNFTLKIRSTKLEDSAMYFCASSGGGQGGFNTEAFFGQGTRLTVV.

This CDR3 reads CASSRDRGGPNYGYTF. Here the CDR3 DNA reads TGTGCCAGCAGTCGGGACAGGGGAGGGCCTAACTATGGCTACACCTTC. This sequence joins TRBV2 and TRBJ1-2, with 10 bases identical to TRBD1. This CDR3 spans 16 amino acids. V shed 5 bases, J shed 0 bases, and the junction held 6 bases outside the gene matches. Per the germline V gene, CDR1 is SNHLY and CDR2 is FYNNEI.

The rearrangement uses TRBV30 and TRBJ2-1, with 13 bases matching TRBD2. The germline CDR1 and CDR2 sequences are GTSNPN and SVGIG (reference sequence). The CDR3 has 15 residues. V lost 4 bases and J lost 8; bases outside the gene matches: 8. DNA for the CDR3: TGTGCCTGGAACCCCGGACTAGCGGGAGCAGATGAGCAGTTCTTC. It encodes CAWNPGLAGADEQFF.

CDR3 amino acids: CAAGDPNYGYTF. The CDR3 nucleotides read TGTGCCGCGGGGGATCCTAACTATGGCTACACCTTC. The rearrangement links TRBV19 to TRBJ1-2; maybe TRBD1 (5 bases). The V and J ends lost 11 bases and 0 bases respectively, with 10 bases between them. CDR3 length: 12 amino acids. Germline CDR1 and CDR2: LNHDA and SQIVND (reference sequence). Variable domain in full (rest from reference TRBV19 and TRBJ1-2): DGGITQSPKYLFRKEGQNVTLSCEQNLNHDAMYWYRQDPGQGLRLIYYSQIVNDFQKGDIAEGYSVSREKKESFPLTVTSAQKNPTAFYLCAAGDPNYGYTFGSGTRLTVV.

The chain uses TRBV4-3 and TRBJ2-7; 8 positions agree with TRBD2. The V gene end was trimmed by 3 bases and the J gene end by 6 bases; junction bases not matched to a gene: 13. CDR3 length: 16 residues. Germline lookup yields CDR1 LGHNA and CDR2 YSLEER. The CDR3 sequence: CASSQKWPSGTSEQYF. CDR3 DNA sequence: TGCGCCAGCAGCCAGAAATGGCCCAGCGGGACTAGCGAGCAGTACTTC.

The gene calls are TRBV13 and TRBJ2-3, with a possible D match to TRBD2 (5 bases). Per germline, CDR1 PRHDT and CDR2 FYEKMQ (reference sequence). The CDR3 has 14 amino acids. V lost 5 bases, J lost 1 base, and 10 bases lay in between. The chain's CDR3 is CASSPGAGTDTQYF. CDR3 nucleotides: TGTGCCAGCAGCCCCGGAGCGGGCACAGATACGCAGTATTTT.

This rearrangement joins TRBV7-2 to TRBJ1-5; D is unclear. CDR3 length: 13 residues. Germline-derived CDR1 and CDR2 are SGHTA and FQGNSA. The V end was cut by 3 bases, the J end by 0 bases, with 3 bases between. This CDR3 is CASSFNSNQPQHF. CDR3 bases: TGTGCCAGCAGCTTTAATAGCAATCAGCCCCAGCATTTT.